Below, 17 T cell receptor beta chains from the same sample are listed, as sequenced in a study of T cell changes during pregnancy in multiple sclerosis. Assay: immunoSEQ multiplex PCR; the TCRdb copy retains only in-frame clones and omits some. The sample shows 40,000 to 50,000 clones, 92% of them seen only once. Sequenced material: CD4+ T cells from peripheral blood mononuclear cells, taken in the third trimester of pregnancy. The receptors derive from a female donor with multiple sclerosis, enrolled in a pregnancy study.

This rearrangement joins TRBV7-2 to TRBJ2-7; 7 bases map to TRBD2. CDR1 and CDR2 from the germline V gene are SGHTA and FQGNSA. The V segment lost 1 base and the J segment 4 bases; nucleotides outside the gene matches: 7. This CDR3 is built from 15 residues. In DNA form, the CDR3 reads TGTGCCAGCAGCTTAGTCGGGGCTAGCGGATACGAGCAGTACTTC. This translates into CASSLVGASGYEQYF.

CDR3 amino acids: CASSQTTHSRSGANVLTF. The CDR3 DNA is TGTGCCAGCAGCCAGACGACACATTCCCGCTCTGGGGCCAACGTCCTGACTTTC. This chain joins TRBV7-2 and TRBJ2-6; D is unresolved. The V end was cut by 5 bases, the J end by 0 bases, with 17 bases between. The CDR3 totals 18 residues. Per the germline V gene, CDR1 is SGHTA and CDR2 is FQGNSA.

The CDR3 loop reads CASSYGQPTDTQYF. The CDR3 DNA reads as TGTGCCAGCAGCTATGGACAGCCAACAGATACGCAGTATTTT. The chain recombines TRBV11-2 with TRBJ2-3; a possible D gene is TRBD1 (6 bases). Germline CDR1 SGHAT, CDR2 FQNNGV. The V end lost 4 bases, the J end lost 3 bases, and 11 bases lay between the germline ends. The CDR3 length is 14 residues.

The chain is built from TRBV5-4 and TRBJ1-2, with a possible D match to TRBD1 (6 bases). Trimming removed 4 bases from V and 8 bases from J, with 18 bases in between. Germline CDR1 and CDR2: SGHNT and YYREEE (reference sequence). This CDR3 is 14 amino acids long. The CDR3 region is CASSQLQGSRGYTF. For the CDR3, the DNA is TGTGCCAGCAGCCAACTACAGGGTAGTCGAGGCTACACCTTC.

CDR3 coding DNA: TGTGCCAGCAGCTTAGAGGCTAGCGGGAGTACGCACAATGAGCAGTTCTTC. This gives the protein CASSLEASGSTHNEQFF. V is TRBV7-2 and J is TRBJ2-1; 10 positions agree with TRBD2. Trimming at V came to 1 base and at J to 5 bases, leaving 8 bases not matched to a gene. Germline loops: CDR1 SGHTA, CDR2 FQGNSA. CDR3 length equals 17 residues.

The gene calls are TRBV11-2 and TRBJ1-2; weak D call: TRBD1 (6 bases). CDR3 length equals 17 residues. Trimming took 6 bases from V and 4 from J, leaving 24 bases between them. The germline V gene has CDR1 SGHAT and CDR2 FQNNGV. In DNA form, the CDR3 reads TGTGCCAGCAGTGGGGGGCGGGGGGCCCGATTACTCTATGGCTACACCTTC. Its protein product is CASSGGRGARLLYGYTF.

The genes are TRBV2 and TRBJ2-1, with 9 bases lining up with TRBD1. The CDR3 runs to 13 residues. Germline loops: CDR1 SNHLY, CDR2 FYNNEI. Trimming took 6 bases from V and 5 from J; bases not matched to a gene: 2. In nucleotides, the CDR3 is TGTGCCAGCAGGACAGGGGGGGACAATGAGCAGTTCTTC. Protein sequence: CASRTGGDNEQFF.

This clone was seen a single time. V and J are TRBV18 and TRBJ2-1; 7 bases fit TRBD1. Germline assignment: CDR1 KGHSH and CDR2 LQKENI. V gave up 5 bases and J gave up 4 bases; unmatched junction bases: 2. CDR3 length equals 13 residues. This CDR3 is CASSSGQYNEQFF. CDR3 coding DNA: TGTGCCAGCTCATCGGGACAGTACAATGAGCAGTTCTTC.

V gene TRBV15 combines with J gene TRBJ2-1; D perhaps matches TRBD2 (6 bases). This CDR3 is built from 14 residues. Trimming removed 0 bases from V and 9 bases from J, with 12 bases in between. Germline V gives CDR1 LNHNV, CDR2 YYDKDF (reference sequence). The CDR3 bases are TGTGCCACCAGCAGAGATCTAGTCGGGAGTGAGCAGTTCTTC. Amino acid sequence: CATSRDLVGSEQFF.

The rearrangement uses TRBV28 and TRBJ2-4; unclear D gene. V gave up 4 bases and J gave up 0 bases, with 10 bases separating them. Germline lookup yields CDR1 MDHEN and CDR2 SYDVKM. CDR3 length: 15 amino acids. CDR3 sequence: CASSSSVEAKNIQYF. In nucleotides, the CDR3 is TGTGCCAGCAGTTCCTCGGTTGAAGCCAAAAACATTCAGTACTTC.

In its sample, this clone was seen once. V usage is TRBV6-5 and J usage is TRBJ1-4; TRBD1 matches at 10 bases. Germline lookup yields CDR1 MNHEY and CDR2 SVGAGI. V was clipped by 6 bases and J by 7 bases; unmatched bases: 8. The CDR3 extends over 15 amino acids. The CDR3 loop reads CASSQRQGAGEKLFF. The CDR3 coding sequence is TGTGCCAGCAGCCAACGACAGGGGGCCGGTGAAAAACTGTTTTTT.

CDR3 sequence reads: CASSQKGLPINEQFF. CDR3 DNA: TGCGCCAGCAGTCAAAAAGGACTACCCATTAATGAGCAGTTCTTC. The chain combines TRBV23-1 with TRBJ2-1; D perhaps matches TRBD2 (6 bases). TRBV23-1 is labeled an ORF, and its function is uncertain. Between the trimmed V and J ends, which lost 2 bases and 7 bases, there was a span of 15 bases. The CDR3 contains 15 residues.

The J gene is TRBJ2-7, the V gene TRBV5-6; TRBD2 matches 7 bases. Germline CDR1 reads SGHDT; CDR2 reads YYEEEE. After removal of 4 bases from V and 12 bases from J, the junction contained 10 bases not matched to a gene. This CDR3 region has 12 residues. The CDR3 DNA follows: TGTGCCAGCAGCCGTGGCGGGGGAGGTCGGTACTTC. It specifies CASSRGGGGRYF.

This chain connects TRBV28 to TRBJ1-3; 8 bases are a match to TRBD1. There are 13 residues in the CDR3. Trimming removed 5 bases from V and 7 bases from J; junction bases left unmatched: 4. Per the germline V gene, CDR1 is MDHEN and CDR2 is SYDVKM. The CDR3: CASSPDRVNTIYF. The CDR3 nucleotides read TGTGCCAGCAGTCCGGACAGGGTCAACACCATATATTTT.

The CDR3 sequence is CASSFGLAVDNEQFF. The CDR3 DNA reads as TGTGCCAGCAGCTTTGGCCTAGCGGTAGACAATGAGCAGTTCTTC. The genes are TRBV12-1 and TRBJ2-1; TRBD2 is the table's D call, not checked against the DNA. TRBV12-1 constitutes a pseudogene. This CDR3 has 15 amino acids.

The chain combines TRBV7-3 with TRBJ2-2, with D possibly being TRBD1 (5 bases). Germline CDR1 and CDR2: SGHTA and FQGTGA. The CDR3 is made up of 16 amino acids. Trimming cost V 1 base and J 0 bases, with 9 bases left between them. CDR3 bases: TGTGCCAGCAGCTTAATAGGGGCCGCGAACACCGGGGAGCTGTTTTTT. The encoded protein is CASSLIGAANTGELFF.

The J gene is TRBJ1-1, the V gene TRBV18; D is possibly TRBD1 (5 bases). This CDR3 is built from 13 residues. Trimming stripped 3 bases from V and 6 bases from J, with 11 bases between. Germline values: CDR1 KGHSH, CDR2 LQKENI. The CDR3 is CASSPLRGAEAFF. CDR3 coding DNA: TGTGCCAGCTCACCCCTAAGGGGCGCTGAAGCTTTCTTT.